The rows below give T cell receptor beta chains drawn from one sample of a study of technical replicates of blood from several donors. The data were produced by immunoSEQ multiplex PCR, yet TCRdb's version contains in-frame clones alone and is incomplete. This sample yields around 97,000 clones, of which 96% are seen a single time; 0.36% belongs to the top ten. Sequencing was performed on T cells isolated from PBMCs. These receptors came from a human donor in good health. Both conserved end residues are part of each CDR3. D genes are given only for firm matches. Size tells how often a clone was seen (once, few, many) or the class of an expanded clone, and some rows leave it out.

j_call: TRBJ2-3; d_call: TRBD2; clone_size: once; v_call: TRBV6-1; cdr3_aa: CASSDQMTSGSGDTQYF; cdr3_nt: TGTGCCAGCAGTGACCAAATGACTAGCGGGAGTGGAGATACGCAGTATTTT
j_call: TRBJ2-5; d_call: TRBD1; clone_size: .; v_call: TRBV5-6; cdr3_aa: CASSLIQDRTGWESETQYF; cdr3_nt: TGTGCCAGCAGCTTGATCCAGGACCGGACAGGGTGGGAATCGGAGACCCAGTACTTC
j_call: TRBJ2-3; d_call: .; clone_size: .; v_call: TRBV7-3; cdr3_aa: CASSFGLDFFTDTQYF; cdr3_nt: TGTGCCAGCAGCTTTGGTCTGGACTTTTTCACAGATACGCAGTATTTT
j_call: TRBJ2-7; d_call: TRBD1; clone_size: .; v_call: TRBV28; cdr3_aa: CASTEAGGPYEQYF; cdr3_nt: TGTGCCAGTACCGAGGCAGGGGGCCCCTACGAGCAGTACTTC
j_call: TRBJ1-5; d_call: TRBD1; clone_size: .; v_call: TRBV6-6; cdr3_aa: CASSRTQGAGNQPQHF; cdr3_nt: TGTGCCAGCAGTAGAACACAGGGGGCCGGCAATCAGCCCCAGCATTTT
j_call: TRBJ1-4; d_call: TRBD1; clone_size: .; v_call: TRBV27; cdr3_aa: CASSWGRGFEKLFF; cdr3_nt: TGTGCCAGCAGTTGGGGCAGGGGGTTTGAAAAACTGTTTTTT
j_call: TRBJ2-1; d_call: TRBD2; clone_size: .; v_call: TRBV5-5; cdr3_aa: CASSHRASGRYNEQFF; cdr3_nt: TGTGCCAGCAGCCACCGGGCTAGCGGGAGGTACAATGAGCAGTTCTTC
j_call: TRBJ2-3; d_call: .; clone_size: .; v_call: TRBV30; cdr3_aa: CAWSVNHWSTDTQYF; cdr3_nt: TGTGCCTGGAGTGTTAACCACTGGAGCACAGATACGCAGTATTTT
j_call: TRBJ1-5; d_call: .; clone_size: .; v_call: TRBV9; cdr3_aa: CASSEGREYQPQHF; cdr3_nt: TGTGCCAGCAGCGAGGGCAGGGAATATCAGCCCCAGCATTTT
j_call: TRBJ2-7; d_call: .; clone_size: once; v_call: TRBV1; cdr3_aa: CTSSLHRATYEQYF; cdr3_nt: TGCACCAGCAGCCTTCACAGGGCTACCTACGAGCAGTACTTC
j_call: TRBJ2-5; d_call: .; clone_size: .; v_call: TRBV6-1; cdr3_aa: CASRAISGPGETQYF; cdr3_nt: TGTGCCAGCAGGGCTATCAGCGGCCCAGGTGAGACCCAGTACTTC
j_call: TRBJ1-2; d_call: .; clone_size: .; v_call: TRBV5-5; cdr3_aa: CASHYRDYGYTF; cdr3_nt: TGTGCCAGTCATTACAGGGACTATGGCTACACCTTC
j_call: TRBJ2-1; d_call: .; clone_size: once; v_call: TRBV16; cdr3_aa: CASSQTNPGAYNEQFF; cdr3_nt: TGTGCCAGCAGCCAAACAAACCCGGGGGCCTACAATGAGCAGTTCTTC
j_call: TRBJ2-5; d_call: TRBD1; clone_size: .; v_call: TRBV14; cdr3_aa: CASSQERYRGQETQYF; cdr3_nt: TGTGCCAGCAGCCAAGAGCGGTACAGGGGACAAGAGACCCAGTACTTC